The present TCR beta chain was sequenced within a study of lymphopenia after photon versus proton radiotherapy. Clones were sequenced by immunoSEQ multiplex PCR, and TCRdb holds only the in-frame ones, with some missing. The sample gives 6,000 to 8,500 clones, around nine tenths of which show up once; approximately 15% is in the top ten. Germline V gene sequence: CDR1 SGDLS, CDR2 YYNGEE. Trimming stripped 4 bases from V and 4 bases from J, with 14 bases between. The CDR3 totals 14 residues. The chain links TRBV9 to TRBJ1-2; a possible D gene is TRBD1 (5 bases). The source of this sequence is a man in his sixties with cholangiocarcinoma. Sequences were derived from peripheral blood, sampled from a patient treated with photon-based radiotherapy. In DNA form, the CDR3 reads TGTGCCAGCAGCCCTCAGACAGAAATCTATGGCTACACCTTC. Translation: CASSPQTEIYGYTF.